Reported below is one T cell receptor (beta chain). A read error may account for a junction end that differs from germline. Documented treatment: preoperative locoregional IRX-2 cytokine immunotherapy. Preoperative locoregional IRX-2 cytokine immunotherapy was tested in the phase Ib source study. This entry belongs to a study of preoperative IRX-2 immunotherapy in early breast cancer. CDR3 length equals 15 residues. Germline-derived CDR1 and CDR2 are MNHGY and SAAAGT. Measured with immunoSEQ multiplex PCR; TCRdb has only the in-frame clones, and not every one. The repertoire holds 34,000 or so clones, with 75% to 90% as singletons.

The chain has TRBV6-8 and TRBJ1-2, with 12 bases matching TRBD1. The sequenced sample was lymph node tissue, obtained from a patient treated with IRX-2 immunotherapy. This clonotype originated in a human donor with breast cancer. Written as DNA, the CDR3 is TGTGCCATCAGTCATGGGACAGGGGGCAACTATGGCTACACCTTC. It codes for CAISHGTGGNYGYTF.